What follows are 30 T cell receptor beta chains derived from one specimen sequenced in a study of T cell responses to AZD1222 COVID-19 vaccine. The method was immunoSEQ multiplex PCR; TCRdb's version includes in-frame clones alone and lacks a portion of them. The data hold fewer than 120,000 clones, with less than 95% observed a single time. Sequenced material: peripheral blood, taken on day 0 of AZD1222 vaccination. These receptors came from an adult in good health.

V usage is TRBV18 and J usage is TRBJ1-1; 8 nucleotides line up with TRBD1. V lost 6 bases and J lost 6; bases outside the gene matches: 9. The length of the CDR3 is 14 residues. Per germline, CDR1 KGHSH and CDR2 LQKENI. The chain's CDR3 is CASSTNQGAAEAFF. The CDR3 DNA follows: TGTGCCAGCTCCACCAATCAGGGGGCAGCTGAAGCTTTCTTT. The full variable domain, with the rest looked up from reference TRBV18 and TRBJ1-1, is NAGVMQNPRHLVRRRGQEARLRCSPMKGHSHVYWYRQLPEEGLKFMVYLQKENIIDESGMPKERFSAEFPKEGPSILRIQQVVRGDSAAYFCASSTNQGAAEAFFGQGTRLTVV.

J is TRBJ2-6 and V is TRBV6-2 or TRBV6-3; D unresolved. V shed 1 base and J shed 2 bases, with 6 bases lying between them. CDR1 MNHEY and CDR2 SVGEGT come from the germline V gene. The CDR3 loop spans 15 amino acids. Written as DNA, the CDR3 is TGTGCCAGCAGTTACTGGTTACCTGGGGCCAACGTCCTGACTTTC. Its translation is CASSYWLPGANVLTF.

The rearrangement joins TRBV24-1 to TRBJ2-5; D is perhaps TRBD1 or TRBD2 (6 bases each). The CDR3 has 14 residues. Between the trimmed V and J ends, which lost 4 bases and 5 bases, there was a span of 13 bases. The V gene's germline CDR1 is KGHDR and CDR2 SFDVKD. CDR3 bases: TGTGCCACCAGTGAGTCGAGGGGGAGGGAGACCCAGTACTTC. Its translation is CATSESRGRETQYF.

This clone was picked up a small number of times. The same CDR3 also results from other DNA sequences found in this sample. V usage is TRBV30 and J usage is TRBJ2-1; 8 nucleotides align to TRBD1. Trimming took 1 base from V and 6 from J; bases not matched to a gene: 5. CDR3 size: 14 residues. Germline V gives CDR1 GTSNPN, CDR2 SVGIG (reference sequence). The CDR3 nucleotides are TGTGCCTGGAGTGCCGGACAGGGAGGCAATGAGCAGTTCTTC. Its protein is CAWSAGQGGNEQFF.

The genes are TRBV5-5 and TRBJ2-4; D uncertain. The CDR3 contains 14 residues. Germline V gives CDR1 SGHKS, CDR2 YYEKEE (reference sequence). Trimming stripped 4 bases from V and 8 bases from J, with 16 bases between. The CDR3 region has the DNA TGTGCCAGCAGCGGTGATCGGTTAGGTGACATTCAGTACTTC. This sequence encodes CASSGDRLGDIQYF.

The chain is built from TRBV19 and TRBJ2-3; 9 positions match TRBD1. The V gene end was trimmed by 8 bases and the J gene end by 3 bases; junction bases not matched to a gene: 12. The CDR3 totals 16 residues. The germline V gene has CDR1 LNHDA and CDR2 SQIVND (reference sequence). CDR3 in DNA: TGTGCCAGTGGAGCTGGGACAGGGTTGTGGACAGATACGCAGTATTTT. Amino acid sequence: CASGAGTGLWTDTQYF.

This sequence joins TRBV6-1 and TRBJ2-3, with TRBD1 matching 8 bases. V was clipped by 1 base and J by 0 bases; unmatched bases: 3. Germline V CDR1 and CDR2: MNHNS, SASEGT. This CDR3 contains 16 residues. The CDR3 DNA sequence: TGTGCCAGCAGTGAAGGGGACAGGCATAGCACAGATACGCAGTATTTT. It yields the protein CASSEGDRHSTDTQYF.

DNA of the CDR3: TGTGCCAGCAGCTTGGATGCAGGGGGCAAATATGGCTACACCTTC. It yields the protein CASSLDAGGKYGYTF. V and J are TRBV5-7 and TRBJ1-2, with 8 nucleotides matching TRBD1. TRBV5-7 is sorted into the ORF group, with uncertain function. This CDR3 spans 15 amino acids. J lost 5 bases, V lost 0 bases, and 6 bases had no gene match.

The CDR3 region has the DNA TGTGCCAGCAGCCTGAACAGGGCTTATAATTCACCCCTCCACTTT. Translated: CASSLNRAYNSPLHF. The chain joins TRBV7-3 to TRBJ1-6; perhaps TRBD1 as D (6 bases). V lost 5 bases, J lost 4 bases, and 12 bases lay in between. The CDR3 extends over 15 amino acids. The germline V gene encodes CDR1 SGHTA and CDR2 FQGTGA.

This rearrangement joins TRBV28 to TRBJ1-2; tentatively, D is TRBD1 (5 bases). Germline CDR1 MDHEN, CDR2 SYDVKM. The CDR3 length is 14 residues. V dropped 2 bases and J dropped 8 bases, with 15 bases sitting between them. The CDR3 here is CASSLSRRVRGYTF. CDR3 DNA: TGTGCCAGCAGTTTAAGCCGCAGGGTTCGAGGCTACACCTTC.

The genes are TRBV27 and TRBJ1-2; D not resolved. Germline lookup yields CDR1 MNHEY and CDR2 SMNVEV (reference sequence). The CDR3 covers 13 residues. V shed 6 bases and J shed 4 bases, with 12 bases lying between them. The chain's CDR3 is CASRRASGYGYTF. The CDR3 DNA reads TGTGCCAGCAGGAGGGCGAGCGGCTATGGCTACACCTTC.

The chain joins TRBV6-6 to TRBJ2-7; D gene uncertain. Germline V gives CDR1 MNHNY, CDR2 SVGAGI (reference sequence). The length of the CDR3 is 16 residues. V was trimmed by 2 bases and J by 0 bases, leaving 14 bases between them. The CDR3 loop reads CASSYGRASHSYEQYF. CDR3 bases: TGTGCCAGCAGTTACGGTAGGGCATCCCACTCCTACGAGCAGTACTTC.

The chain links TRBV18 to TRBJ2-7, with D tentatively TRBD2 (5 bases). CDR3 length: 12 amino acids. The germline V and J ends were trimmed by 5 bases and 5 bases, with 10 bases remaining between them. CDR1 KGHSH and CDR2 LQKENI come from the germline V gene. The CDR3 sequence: CASSSVRDEQYF. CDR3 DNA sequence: TGTGCCAGCTCATCGGTGAGGGACGAGCAGTACTTC. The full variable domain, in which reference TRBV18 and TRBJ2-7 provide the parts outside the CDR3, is NAGVMQNPRHLVRRRGQEARLRCSPMKGHSHVYWYRQLPEEGLKFMVYLQKENIIDESGMPKERFSAEFPKEGPSILRIQQVVRGDSAAYFCASSSVRDEQYFGPGTRLTVT.

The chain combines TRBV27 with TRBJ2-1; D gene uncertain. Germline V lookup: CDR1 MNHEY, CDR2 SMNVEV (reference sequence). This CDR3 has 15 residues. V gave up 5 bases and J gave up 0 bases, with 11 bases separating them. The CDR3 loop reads CASSPGWVSYNEQFF. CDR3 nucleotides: TGTGCCAGCAGTCCTGGCTGGGTCTCCTACAATGAGCAGTTCTTC.

The CDR3 sequence: CASSYQPQRGGELFF. The DNA for the CDR3 is TGTGCCAGCAGTTATCAGCCACAAAGAGGCGGGGAGCTGTTTTTT. The chain combines TRBV6-5 with TRBJ2-2; D unclear. V lost 3 bases and J lost 7, with 15 bases in between. The CDR3 runs to 15 residues. The germline gives CDR1 MNHEY, CDR2 SVGAGI.

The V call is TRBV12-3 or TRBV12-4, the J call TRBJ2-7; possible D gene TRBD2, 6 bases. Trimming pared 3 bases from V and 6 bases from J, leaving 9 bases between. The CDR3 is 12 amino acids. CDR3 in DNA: TGTGCCAGCAGTTTGGGGGGATCCGAGCAGTACTTC. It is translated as CASSLGGSEQYF.

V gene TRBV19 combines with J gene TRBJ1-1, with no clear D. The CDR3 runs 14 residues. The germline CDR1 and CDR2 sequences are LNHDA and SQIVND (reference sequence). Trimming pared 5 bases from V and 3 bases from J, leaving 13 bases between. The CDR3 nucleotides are TGTGCCAGTAGTGACCACCGGGGTTACACTGAAGCTTTCTTT. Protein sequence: CASSDHRGYTEAFF.

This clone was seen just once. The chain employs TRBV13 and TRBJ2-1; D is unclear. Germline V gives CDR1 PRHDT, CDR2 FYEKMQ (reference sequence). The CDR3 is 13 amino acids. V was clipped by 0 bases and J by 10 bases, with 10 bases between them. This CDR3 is CASSLGWVMEQFF. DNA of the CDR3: TGTGCCAGCAGCTTAGGGTGGGTCATGGAGCAGTTCTTC.

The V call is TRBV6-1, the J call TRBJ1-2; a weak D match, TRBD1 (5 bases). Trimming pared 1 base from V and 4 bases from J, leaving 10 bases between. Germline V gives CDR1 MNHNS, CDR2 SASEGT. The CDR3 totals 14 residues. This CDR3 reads CASSEEGPRYGYTF. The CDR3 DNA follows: TGTGCCAGCAGTGAAGAGGGACCTCGCTATGGCTACACCTTC.

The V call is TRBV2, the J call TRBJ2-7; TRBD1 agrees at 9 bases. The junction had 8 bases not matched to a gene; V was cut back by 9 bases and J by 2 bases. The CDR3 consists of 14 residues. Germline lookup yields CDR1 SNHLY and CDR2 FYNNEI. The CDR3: CASSYRDRAYEQYF. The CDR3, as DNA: TGTGCCAGTTCTTACCGGGACAGGGCCTACGAGCAGTACTTC.

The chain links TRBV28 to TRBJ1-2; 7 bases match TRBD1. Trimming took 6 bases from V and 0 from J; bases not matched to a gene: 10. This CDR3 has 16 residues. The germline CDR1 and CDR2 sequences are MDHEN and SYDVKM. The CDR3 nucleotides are TGTGCCAGCAGCTCGCCGGGACAGCGAACTAACTATGGCTACACCTTC. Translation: CASSSPGQRTNYGYTF.

CDR3 in amino acids: CASSPGTSGYYNEQFF. In DNA form, the CDR3 reads TGTGCCAGCAGTCCGGGGACTAGCGGGTACTACAATGAGCAGTTCTTC. This chain joins TRBV28 and TRBJ2-1; 12 bases match TRBD2. Germline V gene sequence: CDR1 MDHEN, CDR2 SYDVKM. There are 16 residues in the CDR3. Germline trimming cut 5 bases from V and 3 bases from J; bases unmatched to any gene: 5.

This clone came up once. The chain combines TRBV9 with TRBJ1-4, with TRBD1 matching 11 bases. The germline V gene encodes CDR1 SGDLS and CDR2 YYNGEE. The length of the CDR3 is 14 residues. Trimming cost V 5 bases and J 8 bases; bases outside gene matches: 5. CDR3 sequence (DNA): TGTGCCAGCAGTTTGGGACAGGGGGACGAAAAACTGTTTTTT. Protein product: CASSLGQGDEKLFF.

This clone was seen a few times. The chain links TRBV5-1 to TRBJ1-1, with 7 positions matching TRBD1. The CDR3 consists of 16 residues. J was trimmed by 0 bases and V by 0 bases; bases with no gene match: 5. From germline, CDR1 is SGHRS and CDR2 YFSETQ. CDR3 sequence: CASSLVPGGLNTEAFF. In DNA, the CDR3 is TGCGCCAGCAGCTTGGTACCAGGGGGGTTGAACACTGAAGCTTTCTTT.

In DNA, the CDR3 is TGTGCCAGCAGTGAATTTGCGGGGAACACCGGGGAGCTGTTTTTT. Translated, it gives CASSEFAGNTGELFF. This chain links TRBV25-1 with TRBJ2-2; D is possibly TRBD2 (5 bases). The germline V gene has CDR1 MGHDK and CDR2 SYGVNS. The CDR3 totals 15 residues. With 1 base removed from V and 1 base from J, the gap between germline ends came to 7 bases.

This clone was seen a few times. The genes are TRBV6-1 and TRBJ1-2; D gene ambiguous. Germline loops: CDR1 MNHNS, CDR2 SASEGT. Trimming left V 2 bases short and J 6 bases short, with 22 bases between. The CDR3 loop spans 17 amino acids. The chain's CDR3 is CASSENPDGKIRDGYTF. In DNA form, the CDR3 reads TGTGCCAGCAGTGAAAACCCGGACGGAAAGATTAGGGATGGCTACACCTTC.

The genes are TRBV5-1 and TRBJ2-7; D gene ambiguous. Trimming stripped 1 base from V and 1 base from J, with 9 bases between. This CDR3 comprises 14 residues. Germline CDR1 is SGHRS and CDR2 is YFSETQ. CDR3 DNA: TGCGCCAGCAGCTTGACACACGGGTCCTACGAGCAGTACTTC. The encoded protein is CASSLTHGSYEQYF.

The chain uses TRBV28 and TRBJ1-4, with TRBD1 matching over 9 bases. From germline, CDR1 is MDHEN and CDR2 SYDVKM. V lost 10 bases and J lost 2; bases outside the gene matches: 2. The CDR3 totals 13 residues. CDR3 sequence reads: CANDRGTNEKLFF. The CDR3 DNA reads TGTGCCAACGACAGGGGGACTAATGAAAAACTGTTTTTT.

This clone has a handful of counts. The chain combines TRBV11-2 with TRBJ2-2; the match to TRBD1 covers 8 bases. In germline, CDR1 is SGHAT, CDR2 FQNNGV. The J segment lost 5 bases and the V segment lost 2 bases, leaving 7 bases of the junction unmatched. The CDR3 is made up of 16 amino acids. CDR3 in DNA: TGTGCCAGCAGCTTAATAAGGACAGGGAGGACCGGGGAGCTGTTTTTT. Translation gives CASSLIRTGRTGELFF.

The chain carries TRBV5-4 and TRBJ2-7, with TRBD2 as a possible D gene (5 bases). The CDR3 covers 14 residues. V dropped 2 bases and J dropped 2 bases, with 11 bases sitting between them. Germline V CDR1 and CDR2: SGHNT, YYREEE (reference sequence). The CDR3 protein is CASSFWNGAYEQYF. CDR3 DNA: TGTGCCAGCAGCTTTTGGAACGGGGCCTACGAGCAGTACTTC.